This T cell receptor (beta chain) is drawn from a study of vaccination and CD4 T cells after COVID-19. For the study at large: Two of the convalescents were Hispanic, and convalescents were six males and four females.

Treatment denoted: approximately 9-day PBMC culture with coronavirus spike peptide pools or control peptides (ViraFEST assay). Sequenced with the Oncomine TCR Beta short-read assay was DNA taken from cultured CD4+ T cells. Each CDR3 protein gets one entry after TCRdb re-called the PCR reads with MiXCR. The sample includes about 12,000 distinct CDR3 sequences, approximately 50% seen only once; the top ten take less than 40%. Regarding this clonotype: Its antigen remains unidentified.

Germline V lookup: CDR1 SGHTA, CDR2 FQGNSA. This CDR3 region has 15 residues. V gave up 5 bases and J gave up 6 bases, with 16 bases separating them. The V call is TRBV7-2, the J call TRBJ2-2; D is perhaps TRBD2 (5 bases). The TCR comes from a human donor who had recovered from COVID-19. Sequencing input: CD4+ T cells from blood, cultured in vitro. DNA of the CDR3: TGTGCCAGCAGCCCAGGCTATGTCGGGGCCGGGGAGCTGTTTTTT. Its protein product is CASSPGYVGAGELFF.